Sequencing of this TCR beta chain was carried out in a study of shared clonotypes between healthy human individuals (dated by TCRdb to 2018 to 2020). Concerning the study at large: The cohort comprised two women and a few men aged 18 to 49 years. For each donor, CD4 naive and CD4 memory were each run on three plates, CD8 naive on two plates, and CD8 memory on one plate. To estimate repertoire size and how much clonotypes are shared between individuals, the study performed deep sequencing of blood TCR repertoires from five healthy adults. Libraries were prepared and TCR repertoires were sequenced by different laboratories using diverse techniques, in order to increase sequencing depth and limit assay-specific biases. Between about 0.94 and 8.9 billion PBMCs per donor were obtained by leukapheresis. The research as a whole found: Pairwise subsampling indicated that sequencing depth was expected to affect the degree of clonotype sharing among donors. Clonotypes shared by all four sorted-subset donors showed higher generation probabilities than non-shared clonotypes. Incomplete sequencing was indicated by rarefaction of sorted-subset datasets, despite the large sequencing depth. When a few donors were compared, the shared fraction of clonotypes was around 5.1% for naive CD4, 3.5% to 4% for naive CD8, 2% to 2.5% for memory CD4, and 0.4% for memory CD8. Larger estimated clonotype richness was generally found for naive subsets than for memory subsets. The genetic and exposure-history diversity represented was limited by the small number of donors. Only blood was sampled, and tissue TCR repertoires likely differ from those in blood.

TCR CDR3 regions were amplified from genomic DNA by multiplex PCR using the deep immunoSEQ assay. Genomic DNA extracted from each cell subset was distributed evenly over all wells of several immunoSEQ 96-well plates, and each plate served as one replicate. For sorted subsets, approximately 200 ng of genomic DNA, equivalent to roughly 30,000 T cell genomes, went into each replicate PCR. Purified libraries were measured with a Qubit 3.0 fluorometer, size-checked on a Bioanalyzer 2100, and measured again with the KAPA Library Quantification kit. Every immunoSEQ 96-well plate was sequenced on a separate single-read 150-cycle Illumina NextSeq 550 flow cell. In the original analysis: Because the immunoSEQ output held only junctional sequences and lacked quality scores, the filtering could not match the filtering applied to full-length reads. To assign V/J genes and CDR3, sequences were annotated against IMGT germline references using PyIR, a Python wrapper for IgBLAST v1.9. Reads were removed for weak V/J assignments (E-value above 1e-6), missing CDR3, stop codons, out-of-frame junctions, or ambiguous translated residues. V3J clonotypes were defined as sequences sharing the same inferred V gene, J gene, and CDR3 amino acid sequence. Percentage overlap between repertoires was calculated by dividing the number of shared unique clonotypes by the size of the smaller repertoire. Repertoire richness was assessed with RTK rarefaction, the Chao1 estimator, and Recon v2.1 estimates of unobserved clonotypes. For all TCRbeta clonotypes obtained by the gDNA method from a few donors, generation probabilities were computed with OLGA. As stored in TCRdb, this immuneACCESS dataset retains in-frame rearrangements with V and J assigned. A fraction of the clones does not appear; measured against another copy, unresolved V genes explain less than half of the discrepancy, and the remainder lacks a known reason. V, J and clone size reflect that table, while D and trimming were determined from the DNA. The sample table shows about 380,000 clones, and approximately 97% are seen once. 0.25% to 0.35% of the sample is held by the ten biggest clonotypes.

Trimming costs V 2 bases and J 0 bases, and their ends lie 17 bases apart. The cysteine opens and the phenylalanine closes a CDR3 of 18 amino acids. Only the CDR3 DNA is retained, 54 bases long and in frame from the first base. The germline V gene yields MNHNS for CDR1 and SASEGT for CDR2. Remarks on this clone: Its specific antigen is unknown. No quality values exist for individual bases; no much larger clone is one base distant.

Healthy HIV-negative adults with no recently reported acute infections or vaccinations were included as donors. All donors were Caucasian adults living in Nashville, Tennessee, USA. CD8 memory samples were composed of magnetically selected CD45RO+ cells combined with CCR7-negative CD45RA+ effector memory (TemRA) cells. After blood collection by leukapheresis, PBMCs were isolated using Ficoll-Histopaque density gradient centrifugation and then cryopreserved in the vapor phase of liquid nitrogen. Analytical flow cytometry was used to check the purity and quantity of each magnetically sorted T cell population. From each sorted fraction, genomic DNA was isolated and quantified by UV absorbance on a Nanodrop 2000c.

This receptor was identified in a man aged 25-45 years in good health. The sample consisted of memory CD8+ T cells sorted from blood. Taken with the paper, the label for cell subset or site translates to: CD45RO+ cells pooled with CCR7-negative TemRA cells. The chain was built from TRBV6-1 and TRBJ2-1; the D gene is possibly TRBD2, with 6 bases matching. This receptor carries the CDR3 CASSEFWGTSSSYNEQFF. Read as DNA, the sequence is TGTGCCAGCAGTGAATTTTGGGGGACTTCCAGCTCCTACAATGAGCAGTTCTTC.